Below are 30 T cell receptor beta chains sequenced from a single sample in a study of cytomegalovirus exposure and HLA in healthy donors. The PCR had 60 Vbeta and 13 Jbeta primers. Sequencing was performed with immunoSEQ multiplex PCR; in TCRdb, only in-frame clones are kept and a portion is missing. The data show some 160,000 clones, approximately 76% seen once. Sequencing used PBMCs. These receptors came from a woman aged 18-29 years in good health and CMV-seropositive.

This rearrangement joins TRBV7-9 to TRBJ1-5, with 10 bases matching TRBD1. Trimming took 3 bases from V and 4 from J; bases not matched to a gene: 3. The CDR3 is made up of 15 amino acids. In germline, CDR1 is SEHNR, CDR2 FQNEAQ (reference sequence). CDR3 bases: TGTGCCAGCAGCTTCGGGACAGGGGTGAATCAGCCCCAGCATTTT. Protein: CASSFGTGVNQPQHF.

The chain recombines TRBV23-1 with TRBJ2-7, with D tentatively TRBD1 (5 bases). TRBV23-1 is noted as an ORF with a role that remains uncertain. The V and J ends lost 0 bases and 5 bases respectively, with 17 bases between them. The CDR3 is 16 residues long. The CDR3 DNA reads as TGCGCCAGCAGTCAATCGCAGGGAATGGTACCTGACGAGCAGTACTTC. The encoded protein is CASSQSQGMVPDEQYF.

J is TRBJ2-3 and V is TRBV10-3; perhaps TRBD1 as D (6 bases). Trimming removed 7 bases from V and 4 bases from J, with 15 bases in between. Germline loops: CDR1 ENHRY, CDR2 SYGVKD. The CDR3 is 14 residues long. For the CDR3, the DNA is TGTGCCATCAATCCCACCGGGACATCAGATACGCAGTATTTT. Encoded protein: CAINPTGTSDTQYF.

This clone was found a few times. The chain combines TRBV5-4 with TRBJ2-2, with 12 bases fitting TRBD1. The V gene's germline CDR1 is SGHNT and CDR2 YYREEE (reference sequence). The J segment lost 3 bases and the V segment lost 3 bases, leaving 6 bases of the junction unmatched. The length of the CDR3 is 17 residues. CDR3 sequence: CASSSRDRGPDTGELFF. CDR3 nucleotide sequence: TGTGCCAGCAGCTCCCGGGACAGGGGGCCGGACACCGGGGAGCTGTTTTTT.

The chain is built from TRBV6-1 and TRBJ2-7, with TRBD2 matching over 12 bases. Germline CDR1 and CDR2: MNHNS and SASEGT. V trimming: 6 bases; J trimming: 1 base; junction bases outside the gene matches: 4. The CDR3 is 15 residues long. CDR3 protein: CASRLGLAGSYEQYF. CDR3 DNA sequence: TGTGCCAGCAGACTAGGACTAGCGGGGTCCTACGAGCAGTACTTC.

DNA of the CDR3: TGTGCCAGCAGCCAAGACGCAGGGGGGTATGGAGAGACCCAGTACTTC. It yields the protein CASSQDAGGYGETQYF. The chain joins TRBV14 to TRBJ2-5, with a possible D match to TRBD1 (7 bases). The V gene lost 0 bases and the J gene lost 4 bases, with 15 bases spanning the gap. The CDR3 spans 16 residues. In germline, CDR1 is SGHDN, CDR2 FVKESK.

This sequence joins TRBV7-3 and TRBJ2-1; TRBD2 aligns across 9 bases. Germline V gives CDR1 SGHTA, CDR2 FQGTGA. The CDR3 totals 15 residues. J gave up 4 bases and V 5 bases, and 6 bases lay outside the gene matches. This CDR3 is CASSVLAGSYNEQFF. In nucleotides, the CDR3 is TGTGCCAGCAGCGTACTAGCGGGTTCATACAATGAGCAGTTCTTC.

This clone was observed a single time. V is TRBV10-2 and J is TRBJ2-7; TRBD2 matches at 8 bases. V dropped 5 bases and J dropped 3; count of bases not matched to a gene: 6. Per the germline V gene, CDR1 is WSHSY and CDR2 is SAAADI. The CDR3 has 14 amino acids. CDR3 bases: TGCGCCAGCAGTTTAAGCGGGGGCATCTACGAGCAGTACTTC. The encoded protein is CASSLSGGIYEQYF.

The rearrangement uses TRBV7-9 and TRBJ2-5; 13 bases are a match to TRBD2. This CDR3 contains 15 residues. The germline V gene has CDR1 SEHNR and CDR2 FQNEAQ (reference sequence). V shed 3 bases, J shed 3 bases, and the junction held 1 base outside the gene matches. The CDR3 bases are TGTGCCAGCAGCTTCGGACTAGCGGGGGAAGAGACCCAGTACTTC. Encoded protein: CASSFGLAGEETQYF.

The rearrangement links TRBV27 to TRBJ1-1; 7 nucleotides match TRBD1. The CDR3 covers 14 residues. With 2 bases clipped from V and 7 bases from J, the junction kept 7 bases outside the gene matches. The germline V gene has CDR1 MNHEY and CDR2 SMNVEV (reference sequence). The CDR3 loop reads CASSLAMTGFEAFF. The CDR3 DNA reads TGTGCCAGCAGTTTAGCAATGACAGGGTTTGAAGCTTTCTTT.

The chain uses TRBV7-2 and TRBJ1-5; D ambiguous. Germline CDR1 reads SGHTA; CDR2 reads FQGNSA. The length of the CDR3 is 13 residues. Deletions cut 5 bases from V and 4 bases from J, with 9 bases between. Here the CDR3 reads CASSQTENQPQHF. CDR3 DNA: TGTGCCAGCAGCCAGACGGAGAATCAGCCCCAGCATTTT.

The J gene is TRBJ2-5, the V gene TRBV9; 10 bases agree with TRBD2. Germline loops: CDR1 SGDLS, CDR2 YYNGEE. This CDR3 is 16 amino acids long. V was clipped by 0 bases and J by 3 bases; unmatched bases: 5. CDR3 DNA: TGTGCCAGCAGCGTAGGAGGTAGCGGGGGGAAAGAGACCCAGTACTTC. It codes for CASSVGGSGGKETQYF.

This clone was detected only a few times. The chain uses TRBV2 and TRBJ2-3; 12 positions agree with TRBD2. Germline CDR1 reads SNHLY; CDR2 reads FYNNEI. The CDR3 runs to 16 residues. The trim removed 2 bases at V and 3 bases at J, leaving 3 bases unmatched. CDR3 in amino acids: CASSELAGGPTDTQYF. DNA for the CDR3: TGTGCCAGCAGTGAACTAGCGGGGGGGCCGACAGATACGCAGTATTTT. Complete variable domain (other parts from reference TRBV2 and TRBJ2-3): EPEVTQTPSHQVTQMGQEVILRCVPISNHLYFYWYRQILGQKVEFLVSFYNNEISEKSEIFDDQFSVERPDGSNFTLKIRSTKLEDSAMYFCASSELAGGPTDTQYFGPGTRLTVL.

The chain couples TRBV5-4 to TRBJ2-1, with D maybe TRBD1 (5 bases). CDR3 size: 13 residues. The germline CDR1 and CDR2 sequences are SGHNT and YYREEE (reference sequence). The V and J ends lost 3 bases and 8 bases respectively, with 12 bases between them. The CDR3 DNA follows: TGTGCCAGCAGCTCACGCCAGGGCCATGAGCAGTTCTTC. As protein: CASSSRQGHEQFF.

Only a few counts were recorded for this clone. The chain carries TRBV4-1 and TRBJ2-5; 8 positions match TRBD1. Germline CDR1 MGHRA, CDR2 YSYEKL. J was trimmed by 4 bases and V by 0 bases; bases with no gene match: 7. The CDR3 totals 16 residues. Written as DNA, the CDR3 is TGCGCCAGCAGCCAAGATCCAGGACAGGGTTCAGAGACCCAGTACTTC. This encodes CASSQDPGQGSETQYF.

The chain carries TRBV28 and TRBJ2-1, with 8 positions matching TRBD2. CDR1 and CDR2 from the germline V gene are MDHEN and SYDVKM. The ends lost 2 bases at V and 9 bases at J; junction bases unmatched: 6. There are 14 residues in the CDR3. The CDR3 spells CASSLAGGFVEQFF. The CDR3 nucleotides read TGTGCCAGCAGTTTAGCGGGGGGTTTCGTTGAGCAGTTCTTC. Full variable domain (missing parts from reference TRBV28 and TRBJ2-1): DVKVTQSSRYLVKRTGEKVFLECVQDMDHENMFWYRQDPGLGLRLIYFSYDVKMKEKGDIPEGYSVSREKKERFSLILESASTNQTSMYLCASSLAGGFVEQFFGPGTRLTVL.

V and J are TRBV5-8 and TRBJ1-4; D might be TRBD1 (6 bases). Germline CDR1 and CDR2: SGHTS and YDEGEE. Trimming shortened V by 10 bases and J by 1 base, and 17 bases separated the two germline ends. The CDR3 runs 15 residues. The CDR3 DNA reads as TGTGCCGGCGGACAGTATGCCGGAACTAATGAAAAACTGTTTTTT. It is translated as CAGGQYAGTNEKLFF.

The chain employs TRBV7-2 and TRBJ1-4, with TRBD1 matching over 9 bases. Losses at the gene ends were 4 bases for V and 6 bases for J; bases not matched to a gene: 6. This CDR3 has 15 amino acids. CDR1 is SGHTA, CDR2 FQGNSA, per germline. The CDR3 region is CASSSPGQGYEKLFF. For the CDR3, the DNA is TGTGCCAGCAGCTCTCCGGGACAGGGATATGAAAAACTGTTTTTT.

The CDR3 DNA reads as TGTGCCAGCAGCACGCCCGAGACAGGAAACACCATATATTTT. Translated: CASSTPETGNTIYF. The chain links TRBV5-6 to TRBJ1-3; D not resolved. Germline CDR1 and CDR2: SGHDT and YYEEEE. This CDR3 comprises 14 residues. Trimming pared 4 bases from V and 4 bases from J, leaving 12 bases between.

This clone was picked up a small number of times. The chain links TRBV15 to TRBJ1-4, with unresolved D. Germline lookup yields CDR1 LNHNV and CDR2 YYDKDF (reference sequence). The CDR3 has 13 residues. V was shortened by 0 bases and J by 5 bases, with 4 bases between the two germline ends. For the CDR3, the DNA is TGTGCCACCAGCAGAGAGACAAATGAAAAACTGTTTTTT. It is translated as CATSRETNEKLFF.

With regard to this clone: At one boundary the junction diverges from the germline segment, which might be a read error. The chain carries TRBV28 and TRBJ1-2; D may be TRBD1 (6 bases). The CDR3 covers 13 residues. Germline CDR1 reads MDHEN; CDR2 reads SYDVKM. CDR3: CASSSGLEGGCTF. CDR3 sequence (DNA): TGTGCCAGCAGTTCAGGACTAGAGGGGGGCTGCACCTTC.

The CDR3 here is CASSLGPGVSTEAFF. The CDR3 bases are TGTGCCAGCAGCTTAGGTCCGGGGGTCTCCACTGAAGCTTTCTTT. The gene calls are TRBV7-2 and TRBJ1-1; D possibly corresponds to TRBD1 (5 bases). V shed 1 base and J shed 4 bases, with 13 bases lying between them. In germline, CDR1 is SGHTA, CDR2 FQGNSA. CDR3 length: 15 residues.

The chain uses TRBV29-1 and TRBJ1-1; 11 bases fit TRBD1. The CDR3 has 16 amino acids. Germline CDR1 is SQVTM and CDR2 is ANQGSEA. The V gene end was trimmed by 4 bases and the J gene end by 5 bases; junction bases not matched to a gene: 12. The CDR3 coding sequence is TGCAGCGTTGGGACCCCGGGACAGGGGGGAAGGACTGAAGCTTTCTTT. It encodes CSVGTPGQGGRTEAFF.

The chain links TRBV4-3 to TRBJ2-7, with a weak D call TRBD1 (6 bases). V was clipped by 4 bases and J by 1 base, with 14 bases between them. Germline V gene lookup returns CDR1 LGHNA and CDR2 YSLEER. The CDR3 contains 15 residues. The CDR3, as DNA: TGCGCCAGCAGCCGAAACAGGGAAGGGTCCTACGAGCAGTACTTC. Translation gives CASSRNREGSYEQYF.

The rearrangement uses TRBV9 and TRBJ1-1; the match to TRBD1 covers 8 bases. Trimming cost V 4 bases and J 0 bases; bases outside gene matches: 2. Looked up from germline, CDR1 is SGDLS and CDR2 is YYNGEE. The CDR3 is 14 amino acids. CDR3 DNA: TGTGCCAGCAGCCCGACAGGGGTGAACACTGAAGCTTTCTTT. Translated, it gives CASSPTGVNTEAFF. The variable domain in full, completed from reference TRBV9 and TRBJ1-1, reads DSGVTQTPKHLITATGQRVTLRCSPRSGDLSVYWYQQSLDQGLQFLIQYYNGEERAKGNILERFSAQQFPDLHSELNLSSLELGDSALYFCASSPTGVNTEAFFGQGTRLTVV.

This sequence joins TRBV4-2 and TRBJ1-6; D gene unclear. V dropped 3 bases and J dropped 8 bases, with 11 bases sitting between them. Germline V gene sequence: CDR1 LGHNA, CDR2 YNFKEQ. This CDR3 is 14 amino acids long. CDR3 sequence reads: CASSQKAGDSPLHF. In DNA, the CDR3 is TGTGCCAGCAGCCAGAAAGCCGGAGATTCACCCCTCCACTTT.

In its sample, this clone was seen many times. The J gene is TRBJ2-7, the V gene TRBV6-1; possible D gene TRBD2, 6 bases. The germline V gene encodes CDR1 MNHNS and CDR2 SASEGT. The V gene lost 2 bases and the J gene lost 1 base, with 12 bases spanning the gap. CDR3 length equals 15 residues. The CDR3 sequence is CASSEYSGVSYEQYF. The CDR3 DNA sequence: TGTGCCAGCAGTGAATATTCGGGAGTTTCCTACGAGCAGTACTTC.

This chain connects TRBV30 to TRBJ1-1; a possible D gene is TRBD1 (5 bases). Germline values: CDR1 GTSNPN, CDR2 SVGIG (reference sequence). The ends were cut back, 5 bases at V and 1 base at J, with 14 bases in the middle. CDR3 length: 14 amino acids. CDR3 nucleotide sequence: TGTGCCTGGGGTCCCGGGACTGCGAACACTGAAGCTTTCTTT. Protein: CAWGPGTANTEAFF.

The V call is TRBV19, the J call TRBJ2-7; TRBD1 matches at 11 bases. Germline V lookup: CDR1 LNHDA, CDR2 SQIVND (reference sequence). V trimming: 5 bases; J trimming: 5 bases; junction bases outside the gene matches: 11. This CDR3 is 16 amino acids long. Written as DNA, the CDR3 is TGTGCCAGTAGTCAACTCACAGGGACAGGGGGGAACGAGCAGTACTTC. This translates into CASSQLTGTGGNEQYF. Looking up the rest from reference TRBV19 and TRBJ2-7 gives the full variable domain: DGGITQSPKYLFRKEGQNVTLSCEQNLNHDAMYWYRQDPGQGLRLIYYSQIVNDFQKGDIAEGYSVSREKKESFPLTVTSAQKNPTAFYLCASSQLTGTGGNEQYFGPGTRLTVT.

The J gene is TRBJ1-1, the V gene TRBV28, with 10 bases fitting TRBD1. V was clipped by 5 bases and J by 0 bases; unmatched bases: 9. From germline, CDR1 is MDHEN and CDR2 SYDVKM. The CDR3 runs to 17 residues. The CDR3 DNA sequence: TGTGCCAGCAGTCGTGAGGGGACAGGGGCCATGAACACTGAAGCTTTCTTT. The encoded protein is CASSREGTGAMNTEAFF. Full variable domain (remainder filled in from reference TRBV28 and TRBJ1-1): DVKVTQSSRYLVKRTGEKVFLECVQDMDHENMFWYRQDPGLGLRLIYFSYDVKMKEKGDIPEGYSVSREKKERFSLILESASTNQTSMYLCASSREGTGAMNTEAFFGQGTRLTVV.